These 31 T cell receptor beta chains were all obtained from the same sample, sequenced in a study of cytomegalovirus exposure and HLA in healthy donors. Use of 60 Vbeta and 13 Jbeta primers characterized the PCR. Method: immunoSEQ multiplex PCR; TCRdb's copy keeps in-frame clones and lacks some. The sample yields 100,000 to 150,000 clones, 60% to 80% seen once. Sequences were obtained from PBMCs. The receptors were sampled from a male donor in good health and CMV-seronegative.

This chain uses TRBV28 with TRBJ2-7, with D hard to call. CDR3 size: 11 residues. CDR1 and CDR2 from the germline V gene are MDHEN and SYDVKM. V lost 6 bases, J lost 2 bases, and 5 bases lay in between. The CDR3 region is CASRTPYEQYF. The CDR3 DNA follows: TGTGCCAGCAGGACACCCTACGAGCAGTACTTC.

The chain couples TRBV7-3 to TRBJ2-2, with 11 bases lining up with TRBD1. Germline lookup yields CDR1 SGHTA and CDR2 FQGTGA. CDR3 length: 14 residues. The V and J ends lost 8 bases and 5 bases, in that order; junction bases with no gene match: 4. CDR3 region: CASGTGGRTGELFF. CDR3 sequence (DNA): TGTGCCAGCGGGACAGGGGGTCGAACCGGGGAGCTGTTTTTT.

The chain has TRBV21-1 and TRBJ1-4. TRBV21-1 is flagged as a pseudogene. This CDR3 contains 14 residues. The CDR3 reads CASSKTVGGEKLFF. The CDR3 nucleotides read TGTGCCAGCAGCAAGACCGTCGGAGGGGAAAAACTGTTTTTT.

The chain has TRBV5-5 and TRBJ1-4; D is perhaps TRBD1 (6 bases). This CDR3 is built from 16 residues. The V end lost 3 bases, the J end lost 4 bases, and 16 bases lay between the germline ends. In germline, CDR1 is SGHKS, CDR2 YYEKEE (reference sequence). In DNA, the CDR3 is TGTGCCAGCAGCTCCACACTGGACAGAGATAATGAAAAACTGTTTTTT. This gives the protein CASSSTLDRDNEKLFF.

The V and J genes are TRBV5-1 and TRBJ1-1; D not resolved. The CDR3 consists of 13 residues. Trimming removed 4 bases from V and 1 base from J, with 8 bases in between. The germline gives CDR1 SGHRS, CDR2 YFSETQ. The CDR3 protein is CASSPEENTEAFF. The CDR3 region has the DNA TGCGCCAGCAGCCCCGAGGAGAACACTGAAGCTTTCTTT.

The chain is built from TRBV29-1 and TRBJ2-5, with D maybe TRBD2 (6 bases). From germline, CDR1 is SQVTM and CDR2 ANQGSEA. Trimming left V 2 bases short and J 5 bases short, with 12 bases between. The CDR3 has 13 amino acids. In DNA form, the CDR3 reads TGCAGCGTTGAATACGGCGGGACGGAGACCCAGTACTTC. This translates into CSVEYGGTETQYF.

The chain uses TRBV6-4 and TRBJ1-5, with 7 bases identical to TRBD1. The germline V gene encodes CDR1 MRHNA and CDR2 SNTAGT. The CDR3 has 14 amino acids. V lost 6 bases to trimming and J lost 6 bases; unmatched junction nucleotides: 8. In nucleotides, the CDR3 is TGTGCCAGCAGCGAGGGGGCAGGAGGTCAGCCCCAGCATTTT. This codes for CASSEGAGGQPQHF.

The V gene is TRBV10-3, the J gene TRBJ2-1; 13 bases align to TRBD2. J was trimmed by 7 bases and V by 6 bases; bases with no gene match: 21. CDR1 is ENHRY and CDR2 is SYGVKD in the germline V gene. CDR3 size: 20 residues. CDR3 residues: CAISARSGLAGVIRGNEQFF. The CDR3 region has the DNA TGTGCCATCAGCGCGAGGAGTGGACTAGCGGGGGTTATCCGAGGAAATGAGCAGTTCTTC.

V gene TRBV7-2 combines with J gene TRBJ1-6; D is perhaps TRBD1 (5 bases). The CDR3 length is 13 residues. The V and J ends lost 5 bases and 11 bases respectively, with 13 bases between them. Germline assignment: CDR1 SGHTA and CDR2 FQGNSA. The CDR3 protein is CASSQVGGTPLHF. As DNA, the CDR3 is TGTGCCAGCAGCCAAGTCGGGGGTACACCCCTCCACTTT.

CDR3 nucleotides: TGCAGCGTTGCCGGCGACAGGGCCTACAATGAGCAGTTCTTC. Translating gives CSVAGDRAYNEQFF. The J gene is TRBJ2-1, the V gene TRBV29-1, with 7 nucleotides matching TRBD1. The CDR3 runs 14 residues. V lost 4 bases and J lost 2; bases outside the gene matches: 5. Germline V gene data show CDR1 as SQVTM and CDR2 as ANQGSEA.

CDR3 residues: CASSLAGGPEYEQYF. CDR3 in DNA: TGTGCCAGCAGCTTGGCGGGAGGGCCGGAATACGAGCAGTACTTC. The chain combines TRBV5-6 with TRBJ2-7; 8 bases are shared with TRBD2. CDR1 SGHDT and CDR2 YYEEEE come from the germline V gene. Unmatched junction bases numbered 6, after V lost 0 bases and J lost 4 bases. The CDR3 contains 15 residues.

The V gene is TRBV7-9, the J gene TRBJ1-4, with a tentative D call TRBD1 (5 bases). V was cut by 4 bases and J by 3 bases, with 18 bases left in between. Germline V gives CDR1 SEHNR, CDR2 FQNEAQ (reference sequence). This CDR3 is 17 amino acids long. CDR3: CASSSDGRGKANEKLFF. The CDR3 bases are TGTGCCAGCAGCTCCGATGGGCGGGGGAAGGCTAATGAAAAACTGTTTTTT.

The chain recombines TRBV5-4 with TRBJ2-1, with 11 bases aligning to TRBD2. The CDR3 spans 13 residues. Per the germline V gene, CDR1 is SGHNT and CDR2 is YYREEE (reference sequence). Losses at the gene ends were 5 bases for V and 10 bases for J; bases not matched to a gene: 5. CDR3 residues: CASSFSGGEEQFF. For the CDR3, the DNA is TGTGCCAGCAGTTTTAGCGGGGGGGAGGAGCAGTTCTTC.

This clone was seen only a few times. The gene calls are TRBV6-5 and TRBJ2-7; TRBD2 matches at 11 bases. CDR1 is MNHEY and CDR2 is SVGAGI in the germline V gene. The trim removed 4 bases at V and 4 bases at J, leaving 6 bases unmatched. The CDR3 totals 15 residues. The DNA for the CDR3 is TGTGCCAGCAGTTTCGTAGCGGGGGGGATTTACGAGCAGTACTTC. Its protein product is CASSFVAGGIYEQYF.

With respect to this clone: Other DNA sequences of this sample code for an identical CDR3. The chain joins TRBV5-6 to TRBJ2-7, with a possible D match to TRBD2 (5 bases). The CDR3 sequence is 13 residues long. The V and J ends lost 1 base and 1 base respectively, with 6 bases between them. The V gene's germline CDR1 is SGHDT and CDR2 YYEEEE. The CDR3 DNA follows: TGTGCCAGCAGCTTGCGAGGGTCCTACGAGCAGTACTTC. Translation gives CASSLRGSYEQYF.

CDR3 protein: CASSPIREGTEAFF. CDR3 DNA: TGTGCCAGCTCACCAATACGGGAGGGCACTGAAGCTTTCTTT. The J gene is TRBJ1-1, the V gene TRBV18; no firm D call. This CDR3 has 14 residues. CDR1 and CDR2 (germline): KGHSH, LQKENI. Trimming removed 2 bases from V and 4 bases from J, with 11 bases in between.

The V gene is TRBV4-2, the J gene TRBJ2-5, with unresolved D. The CDR3 covers 13 residues. V lost 0 bases, J lost 4 bases, and 6 bases lay in between. Per the germline V gene, CDR1 is LGHNA and CDR2 is YNFKEQ. CDR3 sequence reads: CASSQERRETQYF. The CDR3, as DNA: TGTGCCAGCAGCCAAGAGAGGAGAGAGACCCAGTACTTC.

In this sample, this clone turned up a few times. This chain connects TRBV5-1 to TRBJ2-5, with 9 positions matching TRBD2. The V gene end was trimmed by 3 bases and the J gene end by 3 bases; junction bases not matched to a gene: 6. Germline CDR1 SGHRS, CDR2 YFSETQ. The CDR3 spans 15 residues. The CDR3 coding sequence is TGCGCCAGCAGCTCGGGACTAGCAGTTAAAGAGACCCAGTACTTC. Translation gives CASSSGLAVKETQYF.

The CDR3 loop is CASSGRASSYEQYF. The CDR3 bases are TGTGCCAGCAGCGGCAGGGCCTCCTCCTACGAGCAGTACTTC. J is TRBJ2-7 and V is TRBV5-5, with TRBD1 as a possible D gene (5 bases). This CDR3 is built from 14 residues. Germline lookup yields CDR1 SGHKS and CDR2 YYEKEE (reference sequence). Trimming shortened V by 4 bases and J by 0 bases, and 11 bases separated the two germline ends.

The chain has TRBV7-2 and TRBJ2-7, with TRBD2 identical over 7 bases. This CDR3 contains 13 residues. Germline trimming cut 8 bases from V and 6 bases from J; bases unmatched to any gene: 10. Germline V gene data show CDR1 as SGHTA and CDR2 as FQGNSA. DNA of the CDR3: TGTGCCAGCGCCTGGACTAGTACTTTCGAGCAGTACTTC. It codes for CASAWTSTFEQYF.

This sequence joins TRBV19 and TRBJ2-6, with D possibly being TRBD1 (6 bases). CDR3 length equals 17 residues. Looked up from germline, CDR1 is LNHDA and CDR2 is SQIVND (reference sequence). Deletions cut 7 bases from V and 0 bases from J, with 16 bases between. CDR3 sequence (DNA): TGTGCCAGTACCCTGATTGGGGGCAGCTCTGGGGCCAACGTCCTGACTTTC. This sequence encodes CASTLIGGSSGANVLTF.

This rearrangement joins TRBV30 to TRBJ2-2, with D possibly matching TRBD1 (5 bases). The CDR3 is 15 residues long. Germline V gene sequence: CDR1 GTSNPN, CDR2 SVGIG (reference sequence). Trimming removed 1 base from V and 1 base from J, with 10 bases in between. As DNA, the CDR3 is TGTGCCTGGAGTGCAGTGACAGTGAACACCGGGGAGCTGTTTTTT. Its protein is CAWSAVTVNTGELFF. Filled out from reference TRBV30 and TRBJ2-2, the complete variable domain reads SQTIHQWPATLVQPVGSPLSLECTVEGTSNPNLYWYRQAAGRGLQLLFYSVGIGQISSEVPQNLSASRPQDRQFILSSKKLLLSDSGFYLCAWSAVTVNTGELFFGEGSRLTVL.

This clone was observed a handful of times. This chain uses TRBV28 with TRBJ2-3; possibly TRBD2 for D (5 bases). The germline V and J ends were trimmed by 4 bases and 11 bases, with 13 bases remaining between them. This CDR3 is 12 amino acids long. The V gene's germline CDR1 is MDHEN and CDR2 SYDVKM. This CDR3 reads CASSSEGPKQYF. The CDR3 DNA is TGTGCCAGCAGTTCAGAGGGTCCAAAGCAGTATTTT.

The rearrangement links TRBV6-5 to TRBJ2-7, with 9 bases lining up with TRBD1. There are 14 residues in the CDR3. Per germline, CDR1 MNHEY and CDR2 SVGAGI. V trimming: 6 bases; J trimming: 5 bases; junction bases outside the gene matches: 8. The CDR3 sequence is CASRSGTGIHEQYF. The CDR3 coding sequence is TGTGCCAGCAGGTCCGGGACAGGGATCCACGAGCAGTACTTC.

This sequence joins TRBV19 and TRBJ2-7; 8 bases agree with TRBD1. Germline CDR1 and CDR2: LNHDA and SQIVND (reference sequence). V dropped 4 bases and J dropped 5; count of bases not matched to a gene: 4. The CDR3 sequence is 13 residues long. The CDR3 DNA follows: TGTGCCAGTAGTACAGGGGGCCTAGACGAGCAGTACTTC. As protein: CASSTGGLDEQYF.

The chain uses TRBV9 and TRBJ1-6, with D perhaps TRBD1 (5 bases). Germline V gene data show CDR1 as SGDLS and CDR2 as YYNGEE. Trimming stripped 6 bases from V and 9 bases from J, with 16 bases between. The CDR3 sequence is 14 residues long. The CDR3 here is CASNTVGDTSPLHF. The CDR3 DNA follows: TGTGCCAGCAACACAGTAGGGGATACTTCACCCCTCCACTTT.

This clone was seen a handful of times. The J gene is TRBJ2-7, the V gene TRBV29-1, with a possible D match to TRBD2 (6 bases). Germline V gene data show CDR1 as SQVTM and CDR2 as ANQGSEA. V dropped 6 bases and J dropped 2 bases, with 14 bases sitting between them. The CDR3 sequence is 13 residues long. The CDR3 region has the DNA TGCAGCGTCTACAGACTAGGAACCTACGAGCAGTACTTC. It is translated as CSVYRLGTYEQYF.

The CDR3 is CASSHRQSTGELFF. CDR3 coding DNA: TGTGCCAGCAGTCACCGACAGTCCACCGGGGAGCTGTTTTTT. The rearrangement joins TRBV6-5 to TRBJ2-2, with a weak D call TRBD1 (5 bases). Germline V gene data show CDR1 as MNHEY and CDR2 as SVGAGI. CDR3 length: 14 residues. V was clipped by 5 bases and J by 4 bases, with 11 bases between them.

This sequence joins TRBV4-3 and TRBJ2-1; D is possibly TRBD2 (6 bases). Germline V gene data show CDR1 as LGHNA and CDR2 as YSLEER. Trimming pared 4 bases from V and 5 bases from J, leaving 18 bases between. The CDR3 covers 16 residues. In DNA, the CDR3 is TGCGCCAGCAGCCGGCGTACACGGGGGACGAACAATGAGCAGTTCTTC. Its translation is CASSRRTRGTNNEQFF.

V gene TRBV6-6 combines with J gene TRBJ2-1; TRBD2 matches 14 bases. Germline CDR1 is MNHNY and CDR2 is SVGAGI (reference sequence). CDR3 size: 16 residues. The ends lost 1 base at V and 6 bases at J; junction bases unmatched: 2. For the CDR3, the DNA is TGTGCCAGCAGTTACTATGGGACTAGCGGGAGCAATGAGCAGTTCTTC. Translated: CASSYYGTSGSNEQFF.

This clone came up a few times. The V gene is TRBV7-3, the J gene TRBJ2-1; D is uncertain. In germline, CDR1 is SGHTA, CDR2 FQGTGA. The CDR3 loop spans 13 amino acids. The V and J ends lost 0 bases and 10 bases respectively, with 10 bases between them. The CDR3 reads CASSLTLKQEQFF. The CDR3 coding sequence is TGTGCCAGCAGCTTAACGTTGAAGCAAGAGCAGTTCTTC.